Listed below are T cell receptor beta chains from one sample, sequenced in a study of memory CD8 T cells in hepatitis C reinfection. Some clones are missing from TCRdb's copy, which holds only in-frame ones; the method was immunoSEQ multiplex PCR. This table holds 50,000 or so clones, roughly 89% found once. Sequencing was done on a sample of naive CD8+ T cells sorted from blood. These receptors were taken from a man between 18 and 35 years old with hepatitis C virus infection. Both conserved end residues are part of each CDR3. A D gene is named only where the DNA matches it firmly. Rows may omit the clone size; those that give it use once, few, many or a size class.

cdr3_aa | cdr3_nt | v_call | clone_size | j_call | d_call
CASSEEADTQYF | TGTGCCAGCAGTGAAGAGGCAGATACGCAGTATTTT | TRBV6-5 | - | TRBJ2-3 | -
CASSPPIYPNEQFF | TGTGCCAGCAGCCCCCCTATCTACCCAAATGAGCAGTTCTTC | TRBV7-9 | - | TRBJ2-1 | -
CASSFGTVPKEQYF | TGTGCCAGCAGTTTTGGGACAGTCCCGAAGGAGCAGTACTTC | TRBV7-9 | - | TRBJ2-7 | TRBD1
CSGGGTLTAETQYF | TGCAGCGGGGGGGGGACACTAACAGCGGAGACCCAGTACTTC | TRBV29-1 | - | TRBJ2-5 | -
CASQNSGDSSYEQYF | TGTGCCAGCCAGAACTCCGGGGACAGCTCCTACGAGCAGTACTTC | TRBV11-2 | - | TRBJ2-7 | TRBD1
CASGLVLSDGGFAGELFF | TGTGCTAGTGGTTTGGTACTCTCCGACGGGGGGTTTGCCGGGGAGCTGTTTTTT | TRBV12-5 | - | TRBJ2-2 | TRBD2
CASSVGGGDYGYTF | TGTGCCAGCAGCGTGGGCGGGGGCGACTATGGCTACACCTTC | TRBV9 | - | TRBJ1-2 | -
CASSHLQDRGELFF | TGCGCCAGCAGCCACCTACAGGACCGAGGGGAGCTGTTTTTT | TRBV4-1 | - | TRBJ2-2 | -
CASIETGGSSGNTIYF | TGTGCCAGCATTGAGACAGGGGGGAGCTCTGGAAACACCATATATTTT | TRBV6-6 | - | TRBJ1-3 | TRBD1
CASSSSKTEAYEQYF | TGTGCCAGCAGCTCCAGCAAGACAGAAGCCTACGAGCAGTACTTC | TRBV7-9 | - | TRBJ2-7 | -
CASSPPAGLAGDKDTQYF | TGTGCCAGCAGTCCTCCCGCCGGACTAGCGGGAGACAAAGATACGCAGTATTTT | TRBV7-9 | - | TRBJ2-3 | TRBD2
CASSDYTGELFF | TGCGCCAGCAGTGACTACACCGGGGAGCTGTTTTTT | TRBV10-1 | once | TRBJ2-2 | -